This is a list of T cell receptor beta chains from one sample in a study of T-cell memory formation after mild COVID-19. TCRdb reanalysed the 5' RACE reads using MiXCR and keeps one entry per CDR3 protein. The sample gives about 540,000 distinct CDR3 sequences, roughly 21% of which show up once; roughly an eighth is in the top ten. Sequencing was carried out using PBMCs or a T cell subset sorted from them (not recorded which). The receptors shown here come from an adult woman who had mild COVID-19 (a few samples of this study predate the infection). Cell type and time point are not known. CDR3s include the opening cysteine and the closing phenylalanine or tryptophan. Part of the rows lack a size; the others show once, few, many or a class for expanded clones.

clone_size | cdr3_length | j_call | v_call | cdr3_aa
few | 13 | TRBJ2-1 | TRBV18 | CASSPVGALEQFF
few | 16 | TRBJ1-2 | TRBV7-2 | CASSLVSSVTNYGYTF
few | 20 | TRBJ2-6 | TRBV12-3/TRBV12-4 | CASSYVPRDRGSAGANVLTF
- | 12 | TRBJ2-3 | TRBV11-2 | CASSLVGYTQYF
once | 17 | TRBJ2-2 | TRBV2 | CASSEPRQGAAAGELFF
few | 14 | TRBJ1-5 | TRBV12-3/TRBV12-4 | CASSTDRDVQPQHF
- | 16 | TRBJ1-5 | TRBV6-1 | CASSPGTGGRRQPQHF
- | 15 | TRBJ2-3 | TRBV20-1 | CSANRDRVRADTQYF
few | 13 | TRBJ1-1 | TRBV18 | CASSPREGTVAFF
- | 15 | TRBJ2-5 | TRBV4-1 | CASSQDRARTETQYF
few | 17 | TRBJ2-3 | TRBV30 | CAWSVPTSGSRADTQYF
few | 15 | TRBJ1-6 | TRBV5-1 | CASSLGQARGSPLHF
- | 13 | TRBJ1-2 | TRBV20-1 | CSALPTHGYGYTF
few | 14 | TRBJ2-1 | TRBV4-2 | CASSRSDRDNEQFF
few | 13 | TRBJ2-1 | TRBV5-1 | CASSGGRDDEQFF
few | 15 | TRBJ2-2 | TRBV7-8 | CASSPVRIFTGELFF
few | 15 | TRBJ2-5 | TRBV6-2/TRBV6-3 | CASSYGVREVETQYF